The clone carrying this TCR beta chain was counted only a few times. Its specificity is unknown. The authors prepared the TCRbeta library with unique molecular identifiers. TCRdb redid the calling of the PCR reads with MiXCR, one entry per CDR3 protein. This table holds 500,000 to 600,000 distinct CDR3 sequences, 27% found once. This record belongs to a study of T-cell reconstitution after alpha-beta-depleted transplantation in children. CDR3 length: 13 amino acids. In germline, CDR1 is MDHEN, CDR2 SYDVKM. Trimming shortened V by 6 bases and J by 2 bases, and 7 bases separated the two germline ends. Regarding the study as a whole: The high TCRbeta diversity at day 60 in some patients came from surviving recipient T cells and thymic progenitors. It was reported that alpha-beta T cells came from several hundred expanded graft clones (about two months after transplant). Newly produced T cells mostly accounted for T-cell counts and diversity one year post-transplant.

The source was PBMCs, collected before TCRalphabeta/CD19-depleted stem cell transplant. The clonotype comes from a boy younger than two with Wiskott-Aldrich syndrome, due to receive a stem cell transplant. V is TRBV28 and J is TRBJ2-2; no reliable D call. CDR3 loop: CASRAPNTGELFF. In DNA form, the CDR3 reads TGTGCCAGCAGGGCTCCTAACACCGGGGAGCTGTTTTTT.